Shown below are 19 T cell receptor beta chains from a single sample sequenced in a study of human T cells and chemical hapten exposure. Stated time point: pre-sensitization, week 0. The treatment denotes: therapeutic diphenylcyclopropenone sensitization with weekly scalp DPC. Using its own MiXCR run on the RACE reads, TCRdb lists one record per CDR3 protein. The data contain fewer than 350,000 distinct CDR3 sequences, roughly 7.4% of them singletons. This specimen consisted of whole blood, obtained in connection with sensitization to the hapten diphenylcyclopropenone (DPC). The receptors were sampled from a man between 18 and 29 years old with alopecia areata. Some clones in this sample may be carry-over from other donors' samples.

This clonotype was recorded many times. This sequence joins TRBV12-3 or TRBV12-4 and TRBJ1-1; D unresolved. Trimming shortened V by 3 bases and J by 5 bases, and 10 bases separated the two germline ends. The CDR3 sequence is 13 residues long. The CDR3, as DNA: TGTGCCAGCAGTTTGGGGAGGTCGACTGAAGCTTTCTTT. Translated: CASSLGRSTEAFF.

In this sample, this clonotype turned up many times. The chain recombines TRBV6-5 with TRBJ2-6; maybe TRBD1 (6 bases). This CDR3 is 17 amino acids long. Per the germline V gene, CDR1 is MNHEY and CDR2 is SVGAGI. V dropped 6 bases and J dropped 0 bases, with 15 bases sitting between them. The CDR3 DNA reads TGTGCCAGCAGATCCCCAGGGGCTGTCTCTGGGGCCAACGTCCTGACTTTC. It is translated as CASRSPGAVSGANVLTF.

The V call is TRBV6-4, the J call TRBJ1-1; TRBD1 matches at 9 bases. The CDR3 is 14 amino acids. Germline values: CDR1 MRHNA, CDR2 SNTAGT. V trimming: 4 bases; J trimming: 4 bases; junction bases outside the gene matches: 4. CDR3: CASSGTGDGTEAFF. In nucleotides, the CDR3 is TGTGCCAGCAGTGGGACAGGGGATGGCACTGAAGCTTTCTTT.

This clonotype was counted at least ten times. The gene calls are TRBV6-6 and TRBJ2-3; a possible D gene is TRBD2 (6 bases). This CDR3 has 14 amino acids. The germline gives CDR1 MNHNY, CDR2 SVGAGI (reference sequence). V gave up 8 bases and J gave up 0 bases, with 12 bases separating them. The CDR3 loop is CASALGTSTDTQYF. The CDR3 bases are TGTGCCAGCGCCTTGGGGACTAGCACAGATACGCAGTATTTT.

This clonotype occurred many times. V and J are TRBV9 and TRBJ1-5; TRBD1 might be the D (5 bases). Germline assignment: CDR1 SGDLS and CDR2 YYNGEE. Between the trimmed V and J ends, which lost 3 bases and 3 bases, there was a span of 16 bases. The CDR3 extends over 16 amino acids. For the CDR3, the DNA is TGTGCCAGCAGCGGCCGTTTGGGGGGAATCAATCAGCCCCAGCATTTT. Protein sequence: CASSGRLGGINQPQHF.

The chain uses TRBV4-1 and TRBJ2-5; 9 bases agree with TRBD2. The junction had 8 bases not matched to a gene; V was cut back by 1 base and J by 5 bases. CDR3 length: 16 amino acids. CDR1 is MGHRA and CDR2 is YSYEKL in the germline V gene. CDR3: CASSQGGGALLETQYF. In DNA, the CDR3 is TGCGCCAGCAGCCAAGGCGGGGGGGCCTTGTTGGAGACCCAGTACTTC.

This chain connects TRBV7-9 to TRBJ1-2; D gene uncertain. V lost 0 bases, J lost 7 bases, and 15 bases lay in between. Germline V gives CDR1 SEHNR, CDR2 FQNEAQ (reference sequence). CDR3 length: 15 amino acids. The CDR3 region has the DNA TGTGCCAGCAGCTTAGCGGTCCCAGAGGCGCGTGGCTACACCTTC. As protein: CASSLAVPEARGYTF.

J is TRBJ2-4 and V is TRBV6-2 or TRBV6-3, with D perhaps TRBD1 or TRBD2 (5 bases each). The CDR3 consists of 19 residues. The germline CDR1 and CDR2 sequences are MNHEY and SVGEGT. V dropped 0 bases and J dropped 0 bases, with 18 bases sitting between them. This CDR3 is CASSYSPSGPRIAKNIQYF. In nucleotides, the CDR3 is TGTGCCAGCAGTTACTCGCCCTCGGGACCGAGGATAGCCAAAAACATTCAGTACTTC.

This clonotype was counted at least ten times. V usage is TRBV24-1 and J usage is TRBJ2-7; D is unresolved. Trimming pared 2 bases from V and 6 bases from J, leaving 16 bases between. Per the germline V gene, CDR1 is KGHDR and CDR2 is SFDVKD. This CDR3 is 15 amino acids long. CDR3: CATSDSVAGFAEQYF. The CDR3 nucleotides are TGTGCCACCAGTGATTCCGTCGCCGGATTCGCCGAGCAGTACTTC.

This clonotype was counted between two and nine times. J is TRBJ1-5 and V is TRBV20-1, with 8 bases identical to TRBD1. V dropped 4 bases and J dropped 0; count of bases not matched to a gene: 5. Germline-derived CDR1 and CDR2 are DFQATT and SNEGSKA (reference sequence). The CDR3 is 15 residues long. DNA for the CDR3: TGCAGTGCTACCTACAGGGGGGATAGCAATCAGCCCCAGCATTTT. This sequence encodes CSATYRGDSNQPQHF.

The CDR3 nucleotides read TGTGCCAGCAGAATGACTCAACGCTCCTACAATGAGCAGTTCTTC. Protein: CASRMTQRSYNEQFF. The genes are TRBV6-1 and TRBJ2-1; the D is unclear. The CDR3 is made up of 15 amino acids. Germline loops: CDR1 MNHNS, CDR2 SASEGT. V was cut by 6 bases and J by 0 bases, with 12 bases left in between.

This clonotype was seen at least ten times. CDR3 nucleotide sequence: TGTGCCAGCAGCGTATCCCATTTCCCCCATGAGCAGTTCTTC. Residues: CASSVSHFPHEQFF. The genes are TRBV9 and TRBJ2-1; D remains unclear. Trimming shortened V by 1 base and J by 8 bases, and 13 bases separated the two germline ends. Germline lookup yields CDR1 SGDLS and CDR2 YYNGEE. This CDR3 is built from 14 residues.

The chain recombines TRBV28 with TRBJ1-3; possibly TRBD1 for D (6 bases). Per germline, CDR1 MDHEN and CDR2 SYDVKM. Between the trimmed V and J ends, which lost 6 bases and 8 bases, there was a span of 14 bases. CDR3 length: 13 amino acids. CDR3 nucleotides: TGTGCCAGCAGAGGACAGTCCGGGGACACCATATATTTT. Protein: CASRGQSGDTIYF.

The chain uses TRBV4-1 and TRBJ1-1; D call uncertain. The CDR3 runs 15 residues. The germline V gene encodes CDR1 MGHRA and CDR2 YSYEKL. V lost 4 bases and J 4 bases, leaving 16 bases between the germline ends. The CDR3 region has the DNA TGCGCCAGCAGCCGAGGAACGCCTGAGGGCACTGAAGCTTTCTTT. This gives the protein CASSRGTPEGTEAFF.

The chain links TRBV6-5 to TRBJ1-4; D unclear. The CDR3 is made up of 15 amino acids. Trimming took off 2 bases at V and 8 bases at J, with 15 bases between the two ends. Germline CDR1 and CDR2: MNHEY and SVGAGI. DNA of the CDR3: TGTGCCAGCAGTTACGGACCATTCCGTAGCGAAAAACTGTTTTTT. It encodes CASSYGPFRSEKLFF.

This clonotype was seen a handful of times. This rearrangement joins TRBV28 to TRBJ2-1; 10 nucleotides match TRBD1. V lost 8 bases, J lost 5 bases, and 6 bases stayed unmatched. Germline-derived CDR1 and CDR2 are MDHEN and SYDVKM. The CDR3 length is 14 residues. The CDR3 spells CASGWDRGHNEQFF. Here the CDR3 DNA reads TGTGCCAGCGGCTGGGACAGGGGACACAATGAGCAGTTCTTC.

The chain joins TRBV7-9 to TRBJ2-5; weak D call: TRBD2 (6 bases). This CDR3 has 15 residues. CDR1 SEHNR and CDR2 FQNEAQ come from the germline V gene (reference sequence). Trimming removed 8 bases at V and 5 bases at J, with 21 bases between. Here the CDR3 DNA reads TGTGCCAGCTTGGGCGGGGCAGGGTTAAAGGAGACCCAGTACTTC. Amino acid sequence: CASLGGAGLKETQYF.

This chain links TRBV6-2 or TRBV6-3 with TRBJ2-4, with D possibly called TRBD1 or TRBD2 (5 bases each). The V gene's germline CDR1 is MNHEY and CDR2 SVGEGT. V was pared by 0 bases and J by 3 bases, with 12 bases between. The CDR3 covers 16 residues. The CDR3 sequence: CASSYSPGRDKNIQYF. The DNA of the CDR3 is TGTGCCAGCAGTTACTCCCCAGGGAGAGACAAAAACATTCAGTACTTC.

The chain recombines TRBV2 with TRBJ1-1; D remains unclear. Trimming left V 4 bases short and J 2 bases short, with 11 bases between. Germline CDR1 is SNHLY and CDR2 is FYNNEI. This CDR3 is built from 14 residues. CDR3 protein: CASSAWTANTEAFF. In nucleotides, the CDR3 is TGTGCCAGCAGTGCCTGGACGGCAAACACTGAAGCTTTCTTT.